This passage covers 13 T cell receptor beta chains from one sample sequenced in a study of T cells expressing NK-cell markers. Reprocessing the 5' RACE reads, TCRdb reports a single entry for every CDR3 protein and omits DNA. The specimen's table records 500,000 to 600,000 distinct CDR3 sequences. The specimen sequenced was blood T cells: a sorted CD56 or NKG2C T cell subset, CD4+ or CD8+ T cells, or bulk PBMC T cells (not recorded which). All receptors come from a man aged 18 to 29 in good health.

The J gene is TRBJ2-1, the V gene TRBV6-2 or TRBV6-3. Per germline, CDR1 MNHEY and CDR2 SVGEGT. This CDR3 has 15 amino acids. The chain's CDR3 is CASSSSAGAYNEQFF.

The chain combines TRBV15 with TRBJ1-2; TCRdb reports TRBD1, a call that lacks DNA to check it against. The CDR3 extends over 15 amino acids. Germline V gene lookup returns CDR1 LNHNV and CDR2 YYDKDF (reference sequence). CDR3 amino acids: CATSRVGGSPMGYTF.

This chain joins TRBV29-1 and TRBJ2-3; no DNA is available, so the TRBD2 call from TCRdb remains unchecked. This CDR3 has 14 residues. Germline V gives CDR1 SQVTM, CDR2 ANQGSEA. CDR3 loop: CSGSREGRTDTQYF.

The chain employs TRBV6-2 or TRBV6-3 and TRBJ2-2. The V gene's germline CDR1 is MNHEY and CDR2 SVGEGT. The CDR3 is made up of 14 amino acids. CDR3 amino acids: CASRHTEYTGELFF.

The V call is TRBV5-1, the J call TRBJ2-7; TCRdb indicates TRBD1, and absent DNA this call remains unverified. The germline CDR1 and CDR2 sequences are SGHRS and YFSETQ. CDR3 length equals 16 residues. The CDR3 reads CASSYATGTDTYEQYF. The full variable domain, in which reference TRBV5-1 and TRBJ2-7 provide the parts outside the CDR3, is KAGVTQTPRYLIKTRGQQVTLSCSPISGHRSVSWYQQTPGQGLQFLFEYFSETQRNKGNFPGRFSGRQFSNSRSEMNVSTLELGDSALYLCASSYATGTDTYEQYFGPGTRLTVT.

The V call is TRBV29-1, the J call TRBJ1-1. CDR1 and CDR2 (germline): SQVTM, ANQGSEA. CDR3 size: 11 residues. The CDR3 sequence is CSVDLSTEAFF.

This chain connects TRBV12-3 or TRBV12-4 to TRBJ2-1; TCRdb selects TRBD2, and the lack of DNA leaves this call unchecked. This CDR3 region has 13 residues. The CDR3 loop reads CASSWRDLGEQFF.

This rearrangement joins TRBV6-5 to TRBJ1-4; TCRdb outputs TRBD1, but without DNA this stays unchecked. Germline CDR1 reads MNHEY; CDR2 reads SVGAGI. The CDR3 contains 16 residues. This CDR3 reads CASSYTPGRRNEKLFF.

The CDR3 region is CASSPTSPNEQFF. The chain employs TRBV7-2 and TRBJ2-1; TCRdb's D gene call, TRBD2, goes unchecked for lack of DNA. Per germline, CDR1 SGHTA and CDR2 FQGNSA. The CDR3 runs 13 residues. The full variable domain, completed using reference TRBV7-2 and TRBJ2-1, is GAGVSQSPSNKVTEKGKDVELRCDPISGHTALYWYRQSLGQGLEFLIYFQGNSAPDKSGLPSDRFSAERTGGSVSTLTIQRTQQEDSAVYLCASSPTSPNEQFFGPGTRLTVL.

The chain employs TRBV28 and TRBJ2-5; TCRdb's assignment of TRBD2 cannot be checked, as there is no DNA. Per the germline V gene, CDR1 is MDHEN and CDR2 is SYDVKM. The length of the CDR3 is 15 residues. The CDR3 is CASSLSGLAGETQYF. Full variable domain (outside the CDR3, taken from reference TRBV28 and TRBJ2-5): DVKVTQSSRYLVKRTGEKVFLECVQDMDHENMFWYRQDPGLGLRLIYFSYDVKMKEKGDIPEGYSVSREKKERFSLILESASTNQTSMYLCASSLSGLAGETQYFGPGTRLLVL.

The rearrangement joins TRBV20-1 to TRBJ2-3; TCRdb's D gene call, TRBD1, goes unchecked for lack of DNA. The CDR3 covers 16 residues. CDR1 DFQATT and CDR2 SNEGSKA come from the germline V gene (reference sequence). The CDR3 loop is CSARAPGPISTDTQYF.

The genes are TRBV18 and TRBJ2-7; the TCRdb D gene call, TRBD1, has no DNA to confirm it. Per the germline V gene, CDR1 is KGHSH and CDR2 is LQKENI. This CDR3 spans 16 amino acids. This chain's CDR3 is CASSPGMTGPSYEQYF.

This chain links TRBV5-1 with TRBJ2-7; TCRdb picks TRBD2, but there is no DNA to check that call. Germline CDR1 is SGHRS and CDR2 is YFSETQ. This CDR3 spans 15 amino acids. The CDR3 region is CASSLDGSGIYEQYF. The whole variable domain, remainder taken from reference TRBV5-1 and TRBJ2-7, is KAGVTQTPRYLIKTRGQQVTLSCSPISGHRSVSWYQQTPGQGLQFLFEYFSETQRNKGNFPGRFSGRQFSNSRSEMNVSTLELGDSALYLCASSLDGSGIYEQYFGPGTRLTVT.